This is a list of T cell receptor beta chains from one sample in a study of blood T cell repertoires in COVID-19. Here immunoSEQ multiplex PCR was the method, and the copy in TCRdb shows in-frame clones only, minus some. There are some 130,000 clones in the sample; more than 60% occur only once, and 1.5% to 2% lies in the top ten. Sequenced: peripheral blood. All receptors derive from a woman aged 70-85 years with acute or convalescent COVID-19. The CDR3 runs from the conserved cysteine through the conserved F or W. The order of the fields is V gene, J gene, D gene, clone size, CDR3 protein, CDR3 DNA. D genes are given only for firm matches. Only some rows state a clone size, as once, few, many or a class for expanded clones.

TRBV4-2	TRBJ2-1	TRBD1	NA	CASSQDRLRTGGTDEQFF	TGTGCCAGCAGCCAAGATCGATTAAGGACAGGGGGAACGGATGAGCAGTTCTTC
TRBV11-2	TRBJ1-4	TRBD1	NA	CASSGRTGGSEKLFF	TGTGCCAGCAGCGGACGGACAGGGGGCAGCGAAAAACTGTTTTTT
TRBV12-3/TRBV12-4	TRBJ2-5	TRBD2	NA	CASSFTRGGPQYF	TGTGCCAGCAGTTTTACCCGGGGGGGGCCCCAGTACTTC
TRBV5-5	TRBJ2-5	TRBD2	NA	CASSFRLAGEETQYF	TGTGCCAGCAGCTTCCGACTAGCGGGAGAAGAGACCCAGTACTTC
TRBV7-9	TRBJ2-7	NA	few	CAIESGGTYEQYF	TGTGCCATCGAATCCGGGGGAACCTACGAGCAGTACTTC
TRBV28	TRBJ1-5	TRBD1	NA	CASSGQGRIQPQHF	TGTGCCAGCAGCGGACAGGGGCGGATTCAGCCCCAGCATTTT
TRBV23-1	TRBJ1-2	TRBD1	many	CASSHPGQGPNYGYTF	TGCGCCAGCAGTCATCCTGGACAGGGCCCTAACTATGGCTACACCTTC
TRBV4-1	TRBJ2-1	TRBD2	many	CASSHSGTSGSNEQFF	TGCGCCAGCAGCCATTCCGGGACTAGCGGTTCCAATGAGCAGTTCTTC
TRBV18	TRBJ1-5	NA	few	CASHAPGGRNQPQHF	TGTGCCAGCCACGCTCCGGGGGGGCGCAATCAGCCCCAGCATTTT
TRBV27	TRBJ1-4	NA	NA	CASSLESGMGGLFF	TGTGCCAGCAGTTTGGAATCCGGAATGGGGGGACTGTTTTTT
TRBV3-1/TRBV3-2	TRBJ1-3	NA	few	CASSQERGSGNTIYF	TGTGCCAGCAGCCAAGAGCGGGGCTCTGGAAACACCATATATTTT